This is a list of T cell receptor beta chains from one sample in a study of T-cell reconstitution after alpha-beta-depleted transplantation in children. TCRdb analysed the PCR reads with MiXCR anew, one entry per CDR3 protein. The sample records just under 350,000 distinct CDR3 sequences, 15% to 20% being singletons. The sequencing used PBMCs, mostly from graft donor cells, collected 360 days after TCRalphabeta/CD19-depleted stem cell transplant. Receptors were obtained from a male patient aged 2 to 9 who had a stem cell transplant for acute lymphoblastic leukemia, so the T cells may come from the graft donor. CDR3s include the opening cysteine and the closing phenylalanine or tryptophan.

V gene: TRBV12-3/TRBV12-4; J gene: TRBJ2-5; CDR3 protein: CASSFNRAGTQYF
V gene: TRBV6-1; J gene: TRBJ1-2; CDR3 protein: CASSDYQSGTPRSYGYTF
V gene: TRBV4-1; J gene: TRBJ2-1; CDR3 protein: CASSQPGGTFSYNEQFF
V gene: TRBV28; J gene: TRBJ1-3; CDR3 protein: CASSIYGNTIYF
V gene: TRBV12-3/TRBV12-4; J gene: TRBJ2-1; CDR3 protein: CASSFDQYNEQFF
V gene: TRBV6-5; J gene: TRBJ2-2; CDR3 protein: CASRIRQAGLAGGPNTGELFF
V gene: TRBV7-3; J gene: TRBJ2-1; CDR3 protein: CASSLLPGPYNEQFF
V gene: TRBV2; J gene: TRBJ2-1; CDR3 protein: CASSEALLAGGPDNEQFF
V gene: TRBV5-1; J gene: TRBJ2-3; CDR3 protein: CASSLDGASTDTQYF
V gene: TRBV12-3/TRBV12-4; J gene: TRBJ2-7; CDR3 protein: CASSISGIAYEQYF
V gene: TRBV6-1; J gene: TRBJ2-2; CDR3 protein: CASSSRPLAGGPGGELFF
V gene: TRBV27; J gene: TRBJ2-7; CDR3 protein: CASSRPGLYEQYF
V gene: TRBV18; J gene: TRBJ2-1; CDR3 protein: CASSQGLAGVIDNEQFF
V gene: TRBV28; J gene: TRBJ2-7; CDR3 protein: CASSFPPTGIDYEQYF
V gene: TRBV9; J gene: TRBJ2-3; CDR3 protein: CASSVLAEGLTDTQYF
V gene: TRBV7-8; J gene: TRBJ1-5; CDR3 protein: CASSLAEFSNQPQHF
V gene: TRBV5-5; J gene: TRBJ1-4; CDR3 protein: CASFQGVGEKLFF
V gene: TRBV9; J gene: TRBJ2-1; CDR3 protein: CASSVAYASSYNEQFF
V gene: TRBV12-3/TRBV12-4; J gene: TRBJ1-1; CDR3 protein: CASSLGANTEAFF
V gene: TRBV7-2; J gene: TRBJ2-5; CDR3 protein: CASSTWGARETQYF
V gene: TRBV7-9; J gene: TRBJ2-1; CDR3 protein: CASSLGAGYYNEQFF
V gene: TRBV12-3/TRBV12-4; J gene: TRBJ2-5; CDR3 protein: CASSLGLTQETQYF
V gene: TRBV20-1; J gene: TRBJ1-1; CDR3 protein: CSASPGGNTEAFF
V gene: TRBV5-1; J gene: TRBJ2-2; CDR3 protein: CASSLVSANTGELFF
V gene: TRBV12-3/TRBV12-4; J gene: TRBJ2-7; CDR3 protein: CASNLAGSYEQYF
V gene: TRBV29-1; J gene: TRBJ1-2; CDR3 protein: CSVVQPGTVEYGYTF
V gene: TRBV9; J gene: TRBJ2-5; CDR3 protein: CASGSWSSQETQYF
V gene: TRBV20-1; J gene: TRBJ2-1; CDR3 protein: CSAIGTIYNEQFF
V gene: TRBV4-3; J gene: TRBJ2-7; CDR3 protein: CASSQDPPGTIGTYEQYF
V gene: TRBV3-1; J gene: TRBJ2-3; CDR3 protein: CASSSSGTGTSGSTDTQYF
V gene: TRBV12-3/TRBV12-4; J gene: TRBJ1-5; CDR3 protein: CASSLRHDSNQPQHF
V gene: TRBV5-6; J gene: TRBJ2-3; CDR3 protein: CASDGGDTQYF
V gene: TRBV19; J gene: TRBJ2-7; CDR3 protein: CASSPPVGEQYF
V gene: TRBV5-1; J gene: TRBJ1-1; CDR3 protein: CASSPGSQSGEAFF
V gene: TRBV28; J gene: TRBJ2-7; CDR3 protein: CASSPADRAIPYEQYF
V gene: TRBV28; J gene: TRBJ1-4; CDR3 protein: CASSPSSDGDEKLFF
V gene: TRBV28; J gene: TRBJ2-5; CDR3 protein: CASNIPGGQETQYF
V gene: TRBV4-3; J gene: TRBJ1-1; CDR3 protein: CASSQELLRGAFF
V gene: TRBV7-8; J gene: TRBJ1-1; CDR3 protein: CASSLSTGVGTEAFF
V gene: TRBV9; J gene: TRBJ2-3; CDR3 protein: CASSVALGGRLTDTQYF
V gene: TRBV7-3; J gene: TRBJ2-4; CDR3 protein: CASSLTSDQGKYF
V gene: TRBV2; J gene: TRBJ1-2; CDR3 protein: CASSDTAMAYGYTF
V gene: TRBV24-1; J gene: TRBJ2-7; CDR3 protein: CATSDAGRLNEQYF
V gene: TRBV15; J gene: TRBJ2-3; CDR3 protein: CATSRDGLEGDTQYF
V gene: TRBV6-2/TRBV6-3; J gene: TRBJ2-1; CDR3 protein: CASSYSLAGSAYNEQFF
V gene: TRBV9; J gene: TRBJ2-7; CDR3 protein: CASSDDSRPGPGQGYEQYF